A single sample is the source of the 16 T cell receptor beta chains below, sequenced in a study of PD-L1 blockade in urothelial cancer. The data were produced by immunoSEQ multiplex PCR, yet TCRdb's version contains in-frame clones alone and is incomplete. The sample consists of tens of thousands of clones, roughly 88% of them appearing once. The time point denotes: peripheral blood 6 weeks after treatment start. The specimen was PBMCs, collected around atezolizumab (anti-PD-L1) treatment. Receptors originate from a man aged 50 to 59 with urothelial cancer.

This clone was detected a few times. The chain is built from TRBV19 and TRBJ2-1; 10 nucleotides match TRBD2. Unmatched junction bases numbered 19, after V lost 7 bases and J lost 10 bases. Germline CDR1 is LNHDA and CDR2 is SQIVND (reference sequence). CDR3 length: 17 residues. The DNA for the CDR3 is TGTGCCAGTACCAGGACCGGGGGAGCGGGAGGGCGGAGAGAGCAGTTCTTC. The encoded protein is CASTRTGGAGGRREQFF. Variable domain in full (rest from reference TRBV19 and TRBJ2-1): DGGITQSPKYLFRKEGQNVTLSCEQNLNHDAMYWYRQDPGQGLRLIYYSQIVNDFQKGDIAEGYSVSREKKESFPLTVTSAQKNPTAFYLCASTRTGGAGGRREQFFGPGTRLTVL.

In this sample, this clone turned up a few times. The chain joins TRBV4-3 to TRBJ2-7, with 8 nucleotides matching TRBD2. J was trimmed by 1 base and V by 0 bases; bases with no gene match: 14. There are 19 residues in the CDR3. Germline-derived CDR1 and CDR2 are LGHNA and YSLEER. CDR3 region: CASSQDLSDREGLSYEQYF. The CDR3 nucleotides read TGCGCCAGCAGCCAAGATCTTTCCGATCGGGAGGGCCTTTCCTACGAGCAGTACTTC.

The chain employs TRBV29-1 and TRBJ2-7; the D gene is possibly TRBD2 (6 bases). The V end was cut by 6 bases, the J end by 2 bases, with 11 bases between. This CDR3 is built from 12 residues. The germline V gene encodes CDR1 SQVTM and CDR2 ANQGSEA. CDR3 coding DNA: TGCAGCGTAGAATGGGGGGCCTACGAGCAGTACTTC. Its protein is CSVEWGAYEQYF.

The chain combines TRBV19 with TRBJ2-5; 16 positions match TRBD2. Germline CDR1 reads LNHDA; CDR2 reads SQIVND (reference sequence). The V segment lost 3 bases and the J segment 1 base; nucleotides outside the gene matches: 8. The CDR3 extends over 19 amino acids. CDR3 DNA sequence: TGTGCCAGTAGTATCGGAGGGACTAGCGGGAGGGGGGTCCAAGAGACCCAGTACTTC. Protein product: CASSIGGTSGRGVQETQYF.

The chain employs TRBV5-6 and TRBJ2-1, with D possibly matching TRBD1 (5 bases). This CDR3 has 13 amino acids. From germline, CDR1 is SGHDT and CDR2 YYEEEE. The germline V and J ends were trimmed by 0 bases and 9 bases, with 10 bases remaining between them. The CDR3 spells CASSLEGRLEQFF. CDR3 coding DNA: TGTGCCAGCAGCTTGGAGGGGCGGCTTGAGCAGTTCTTC. The full variable domain, in which reference TRBV5-6 and TRBJ2-1 provide the parts outside the CDR3, is DAGVTQSPTHLIKTRGQQVTLRCSPKSGHDTVSWYQQALGQGPQFIFQYYEEEERQRGNFPDRFSGHQFPNYSSELNVNALLLGDSALYLCASSLEGRLEQFFGPGTRLTVL.

This rearrangement joins TRBV10-3 to TRBJ1-5, with D maybe TRBD1 (5 bases). Per the germline V gene, CDR1 is ENHRY and CDR2 is SYGVKD. Trimming pared 5 bases from V and 4 bases from J, leaving 24 bases between. There are 18 residues in the CDR3. The CDR3 loop reads CAISRDSPVMANNQPQHF. The CDR3 DNA sequence: TGTGCCATCAGTCGTGACAGCCCCGTCATGGCAAATAATCAGCCCCAGCATTTT.

J is TRBJ1-5 and V is TRBV19, with D unclear. Trimming removed 4 bases at V and 4 bases at J, with 14 bases between. The CDR3 length is 15 residues. CDR1 and CDR2 (germline): LNHDA, SQIVND (reference sequence). CDR3 DNA sequence: TGTGCCAGTAGTACCCTTTCTCCGAGGAATCAGCCCCAGCATTTT. The encoded protein is CASSTLSPRNQPQHF.

This rearrangement joins TRBV5-1 to TRBJ2-1; 9 bases fit TRBD1. V trimming: 4 bases; J trimming: 8 bases; junction bases outside the gene matches: 10. This CDR3 has 15 amino acids. Germline V gene lookup returns CDR1 SGHRS and CDR2 YFSETQ. In nucleotides, the CDR3 is TGCGCCAGCAGCGGGGCCGGGACAGGGTTGGATGAGCAGTTCTTC. It translates to CASSGAGTGLDEQFF.

This clone was seen a single time. This chain links TRBV30 with TRBJ1-1; D remains ambiguous. The CDR3 loop spans 13 amino acids. The V and J ends lost 2 bases and 3 bases respectively, with 10 bases between them. Germline loops: CDR1 GTSNPN, CDR2 SVGIG (reference sequence). The CDR3 sequence: CAWSPGADTEAFF. The CDR3 nucleotides read TGTGCCTGGAGTCCCGGTGCGGACACTGAAGCTTTCTTT.

This chain connects TRBV5-8 to TRBJ2-1, with 7 bases aligning to TRBD2. Germline CDR1 and CDR2: SGHTS and YDEGEE. V dropped 4 bases and J dropped 4; count of bases not matched to a gene: 11. The CDR3 has 16 amino acids. CDR3 loop: CASSRARSGVYNEQFF. CDR3 in DNA: TGTGCCAGCAGCAGGGCGCGAAGCGGGGTTTACAATGAGCAGTTCTTC. The variable domain in full, with the rest retrieved from reference TRBV5-8 and TRBJ2-1, is EAGVTQSPTHLIKTRGQQATLRCSPISGHTSVYWYQQALGLGLQFLLWYDEGEERNRGNFPPRFSGRQFPNYSSELNVNALELEDSALYLCASSRARSGVYNEQFFGPGTRLTVL.

The chain couples TRBV19 to TRBJ1-2; 7 positions match TRBD1. The CDR3 is 15 amino acids. Looked up from germline, CDR1 is LNHDA and CDR2 is SQIVND (reference sequence). The V and J ends lost 3 bases and 6 bases, in that order; junction bases with no gene match: 10. CDR3 nucleotide sequence: TGTGCCAGTAGTATTAGGAGGGACAGCCGAAATGGCTACACCTTC. Translated: CASSIRRDSRNGYTF. The variable domain in full, with the rest retrieved from reference TRBV19 and TRBJ1-2, is DGGITQSPKYLFRKEGQNVTLSCEQNLNHDAMYWYRQDPGQGLRLIYYSQIVNDFQKGDIAEGYSVSREKKESFPLTVTSAQKNPTAFYLCASSIRRDSRNGYTFGSGTRLTVV.

J is TRBJ2-1 and V is TRBV11-2, with 13 bases lining up with TRBD2. This CDR3 is 17 amino acids long. V lost 1 base, J lost 7 bases, and 7 bases stayed unmatched. The germline V gene has CDR1 SGHAT and CDR2 FQNNGV. CDR3 sequence reads: CASSLVGVGLAGNEQFF. For the CDR3, the DNA is TGTGCCAGCAGCTTAGTGGGGGTGGGACTAGCGGGAAATGAGCAGTTCTTC.

This chain connects TRBV7-3 to TRBJ2-1, with 12 bases that match TRBD2. J lost 7 bases, V lost 1 base, and 14 bases had no gene match. Germline lookup yields CDR1 SGHTA and CDR2 FQGTGA. The CDR3 contains 19 residues. The CDR3 protein is CASSLRISASGGALNEQFF. The CDR3 DNA reads TGTGCCAGCAGCTTAAGAATTTCGGCTAGCGGGGGGGCCTTGAATGAGCAGTTCTTC.

The chain is built from TRBV13 and TRBJ1-4; no reliable D call. The CDR3 loop spans 14 amino acids. CDR1 and CDR2 from the germline V gene are PRHDT and FYEKMQ (reference sequence). Trimming removed 2 bases at V and 7 bases at J, with 11 bases between. The CDR3 is CASSLRGNTEKLFF. CDR3 coding DNA: TGTGCCAGCAGCTTACGGGGAAATACTGAAAAACTGTTTTTT.

This chain uses TRBV9 with TRBJ2-6; D possibly corresponds to TRBD2 (5 bases). CDR3 size: 16 residues. CDR1 and CDR2 from the germline V gene are SGDLS and YYNGEE. V was clipped by 0 bases and J by 3 bases, with 10 bases between them. CDR3 region: CASSVDLRGGANVLTF. Written as DNA, the CDR3 is TGTGCCAGCAGCGTAGACCTTCGGGGTGGGGCCAACGTCCTGACTTTC.

This rearrangement joins TRBV5-1 to TRBJ1-3; 7 nucleotides match TRBD1. The V segment lost 2 bases and the J segment 3 bases; nucleotides outside the gene matches: 5. From germline, CDR1 is SGHRS and CDR2 YFSETQ. The CDR3 contains 15 residues. CDR3 protein: CASSFETGSGNTIYF. CDR3 DNA sequence: TGCGCCAGCAGCTTCGAGACAGGGAGTGGAAACACCATATATTTT.